The rows below give T cell receptor beta chains drawn from one sample of a study of cytomegalovirus exposure and HLA in healthy donors. The table came from immunoSEQ multiplex PCR; TCRdb's copy has only in-frame clones and leaves some out. The table shows fewer than 250,000 clones, with 70% to 80% occurring only once. The material sequenced was PBMCs. These receptors all come from a male donor in good health and CMV-seronegative. The CDR3 runs from the conserved cysteine through the conserved F or W. The D gene is left open where the match is weak. Not every row has a clone size; where given, it reads once, few, many or a size class.

.,TRBJ2-2,TRBV7-6,16,.,TGTGCCAGCACCCACTCGGAAAGCGTAGGCACCGGGGAGCTGTTTTTT,CASTHSESVGTGELFF
.,TRBJ1-3,TRBV9,14,.,TGTGCCAGCAGCGTACAAATCTCTGGAAACACCATATATTTT,CASSVQISGNTIYF
TRBD1,TRBJ1-1,TRBV5-6,16,.,TGTGCCAGCAGCCTGGACAGGGAGGGGTTAAACACTGAAGCTTTCTTT,CASSLDREGLNTEAFF
.,TRBJ2-1,TRBV5-4,18,.,TGTGCCAGCAGCTTGGAGGGCAGGGTCTCCTTTTTCTACAATGAGCAGTTCTTC,CASSLEGRVSFFYNEQFF
TRBD1,TRBJ2-7,TRBV28,14,.,TGTGCCAGCAGTTCCCGGGACAGTTCCTACGAGCAGTACTTC,CASSSRDSSYEQYF
.,TRBJ1-1,TRBV19,13,once,TGTGCCAGTAGTATAGGTAGTAACACTGAAGCTTTCTTT,CASSIGSNTEAFF
.,TRBJ1-1,TRBV18,13,.,TGTGCCAGCTCCCCTCTAGGGAACACTGAAGCTTTCTTT,CASSPLGNTEAFF
TRBD2,TRBJ2-5,TRBV7-7,18,.,TGTGCTAGCAGCTTAGCCCGGACTAGCGGGCCCGCGGGAGAGACCCAGTACTTC,CASSLARTSGPAGETQYF
.,TRBJ2-1,TRBV2,11,once,TGTGCCAGCAGAGGCTGGGCTGAGCAGTTCTTC,CASRGWAEQFF
.,TRBJ1-5,TRBV7-6,17,.,TGTGCCAGCAGCCAAGCAGGGTCCGCCTTGAGCAATCAGCCCCAGCATTTT,CASSQAGSALSNQPQHF
TRBD1,TRBJ2-6,TRBV29-1,16,.,TGCAGCGTTGAACCCCTAACAGGGGCTGGGGCCAACGTCCTGACTTTC,CSVEPLTGAGANVLTF
.,TRBJ2-4,TRBV28,16,.,TGTGCCAGCAGTTTATTAGGGGATCTAGCCAAAAACATTCAGTACTTC,CASSLLGDLAKNIQYF
.,TRBJ1-4,TRBV5-6,15,.,TGTGCCAGCAGCTTGGCAACAGGAGGGGATGAAAAACTGTTTTTT,CASSLATGGDEKLFF
.,TRBJ2-5,TRBV29-1,14,.,TGCAGCGTTGGGAGTGGGCTTAGGGAGGAGACCCAGTACTTC,CSVGSGLREETQYF
.,TRBJ1-1,TRBV13,15,.,TGTGCCAGCAGCTTAGTGCCCTCTGACGGGGAAGAAGCTTTCTTT,CASSLVPSDGEEAFF
.,TRBJ2-7,TRBV27,12,.,TGTGCCAGCACCGGAGGGCCGGGAGAGCAGTACTTC,CASTGGPGEQYF